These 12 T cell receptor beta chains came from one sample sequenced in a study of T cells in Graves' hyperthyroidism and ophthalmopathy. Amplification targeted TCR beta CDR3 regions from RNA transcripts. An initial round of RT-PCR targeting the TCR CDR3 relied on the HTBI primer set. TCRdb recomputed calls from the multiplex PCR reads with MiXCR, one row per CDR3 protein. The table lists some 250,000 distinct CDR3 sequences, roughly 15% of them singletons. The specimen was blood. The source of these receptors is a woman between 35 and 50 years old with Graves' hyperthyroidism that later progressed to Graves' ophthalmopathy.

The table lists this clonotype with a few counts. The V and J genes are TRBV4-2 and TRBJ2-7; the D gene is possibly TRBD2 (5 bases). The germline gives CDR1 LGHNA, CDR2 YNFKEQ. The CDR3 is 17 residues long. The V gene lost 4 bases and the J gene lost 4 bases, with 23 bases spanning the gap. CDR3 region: CASSPYFALGLLYEQYF. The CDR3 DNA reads TGTGCCAGCAGCCCCTATTTCGCACTAGGTCTTCTGTACGAGCAGTACTTC.

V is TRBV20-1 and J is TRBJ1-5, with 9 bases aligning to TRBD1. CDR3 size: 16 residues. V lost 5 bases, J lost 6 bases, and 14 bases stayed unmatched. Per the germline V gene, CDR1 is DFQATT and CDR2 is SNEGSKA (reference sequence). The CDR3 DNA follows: TGCAGTGCTTCTTTTCCGACAGGGGGAGAGGGTCAGCCCCAGCATTTT. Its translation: CSASFPTGGEGQPQHF.

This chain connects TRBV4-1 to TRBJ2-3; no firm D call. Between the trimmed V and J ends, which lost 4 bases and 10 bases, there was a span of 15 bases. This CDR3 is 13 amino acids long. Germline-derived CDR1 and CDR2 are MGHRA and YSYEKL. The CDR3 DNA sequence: TGCGCCAGCAGCCGCGGACCTCCCAGAGCGCAGTATTTT. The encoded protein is CASSRGPPRAQYF.

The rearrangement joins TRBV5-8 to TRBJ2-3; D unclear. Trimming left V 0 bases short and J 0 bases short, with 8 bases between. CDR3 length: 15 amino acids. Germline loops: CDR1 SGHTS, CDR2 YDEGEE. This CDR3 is CASSLVGRSTDTQYF. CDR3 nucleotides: TGTGCCAGCAGCTTGGTCGGTCGGAGCACAGATACGCAGTATTTT.

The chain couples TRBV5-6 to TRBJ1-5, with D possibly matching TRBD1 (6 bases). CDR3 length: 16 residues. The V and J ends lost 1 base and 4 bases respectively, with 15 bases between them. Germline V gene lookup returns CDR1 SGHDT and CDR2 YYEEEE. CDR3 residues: CASSLYSYRDNQPQHF. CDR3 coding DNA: TGTGCCAGCAGCTTGTACTCTTACAGGGATAATCAGCCCCAGCATTTT.

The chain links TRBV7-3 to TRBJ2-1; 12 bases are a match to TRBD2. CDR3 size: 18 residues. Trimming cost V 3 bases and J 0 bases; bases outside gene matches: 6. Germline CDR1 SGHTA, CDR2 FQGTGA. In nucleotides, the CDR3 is TGTGCCAGCAGCTTTGAACTAGCGGGAGGAACCTCCTACAATGAGCAGTTCTTC. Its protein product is CASSFELAGGTSYNEQFF.

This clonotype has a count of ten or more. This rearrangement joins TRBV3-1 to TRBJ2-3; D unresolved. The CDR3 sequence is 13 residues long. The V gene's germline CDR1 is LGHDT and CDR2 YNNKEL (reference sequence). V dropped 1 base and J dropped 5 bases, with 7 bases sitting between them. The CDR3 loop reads CASSQVKRDTQYF. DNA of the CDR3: TGTGCCAGCAGCCAAGTAAAACGAGATACGCAGTATTTT.

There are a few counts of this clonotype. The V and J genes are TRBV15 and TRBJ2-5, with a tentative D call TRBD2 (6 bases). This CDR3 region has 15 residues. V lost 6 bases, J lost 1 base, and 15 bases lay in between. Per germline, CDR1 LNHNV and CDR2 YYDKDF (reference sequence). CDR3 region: CATSKLALGQETQYF. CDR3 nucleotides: TGTGCCACCAGTAAACTAGCTCTTGGCCAAGAGACCCAGTACTTC.

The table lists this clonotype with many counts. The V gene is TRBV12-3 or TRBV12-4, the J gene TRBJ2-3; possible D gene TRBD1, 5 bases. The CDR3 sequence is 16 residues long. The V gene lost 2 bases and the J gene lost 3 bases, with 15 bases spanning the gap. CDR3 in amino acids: CASSLYKTVSTDTQYF. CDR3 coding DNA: TGTGCCAGCAGTTTATACAAGACAGTTAGTACAGATACGCAGTATTTT.

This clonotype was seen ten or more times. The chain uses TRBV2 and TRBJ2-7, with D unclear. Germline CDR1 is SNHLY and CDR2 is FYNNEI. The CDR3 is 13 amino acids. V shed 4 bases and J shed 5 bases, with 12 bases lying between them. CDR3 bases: TGTGCCAGCAGTGTCGGGCTTATCCACGAGCAGTACTTC. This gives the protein CASSVGLIHEQYF.

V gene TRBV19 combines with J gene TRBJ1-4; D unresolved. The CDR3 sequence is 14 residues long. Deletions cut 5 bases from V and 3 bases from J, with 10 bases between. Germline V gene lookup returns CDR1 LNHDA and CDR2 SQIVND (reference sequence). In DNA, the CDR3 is TGTGCCAGTAGTCTCTCTGCAGCTAATGAAAAACTGTTTTTT. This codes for CASSLSAANEKLFF.

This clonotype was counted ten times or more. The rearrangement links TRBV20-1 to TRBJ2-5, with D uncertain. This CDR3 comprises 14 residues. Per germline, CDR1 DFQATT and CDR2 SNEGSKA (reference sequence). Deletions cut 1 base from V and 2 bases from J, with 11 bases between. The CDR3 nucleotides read TGCAGTGCTAGAGTGTGGCTCCTTCAAGAGACCCAGTACTTC. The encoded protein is CSARVWLLQETQYF.